This T cell receptor beta chain was captured by sequencing in a study of T cell repertoires in cytomegalovirus infection. On this clonotype itself: Its specificity is unknown.

Trimming pared 6 bases from V and 0 bases from J, leaving 14 bases between. CDR1 and CDR2 from the germline V gene are DFQATT and SNEGSKA (reference sequence). The CDR3 length is 14 residues. Whole-study findings and limits: Dominating the ex vivo response were HLA-C-restricted CMV-specific TCR beta clonotypes.

Via MiXCR, TCRdb re-called the reads, giving one row per CDR3 protein. Of about 700,000 distinct CDR3 sequences detected, around 30% appear once; the ten largest clones hold 18%. The chain carries TRBV20-1 and TRBJ1-1; the D gene is possibly TRBD1 (6 bases). The specimen was cultured PBMCs, collected from culture after CMV antigen stimulation. This clonotype was sampled from a human donor in good health (CMV status not recorded). Some clones in this sample may be carry-over from other donors' samples. The CDR3 sequence is CSANKQGMNTEAFF. The CDR3 DNA follows: TGCAGTGCCAATAAGCAGGGGATGAACACTGAAGCTTTCTTT.